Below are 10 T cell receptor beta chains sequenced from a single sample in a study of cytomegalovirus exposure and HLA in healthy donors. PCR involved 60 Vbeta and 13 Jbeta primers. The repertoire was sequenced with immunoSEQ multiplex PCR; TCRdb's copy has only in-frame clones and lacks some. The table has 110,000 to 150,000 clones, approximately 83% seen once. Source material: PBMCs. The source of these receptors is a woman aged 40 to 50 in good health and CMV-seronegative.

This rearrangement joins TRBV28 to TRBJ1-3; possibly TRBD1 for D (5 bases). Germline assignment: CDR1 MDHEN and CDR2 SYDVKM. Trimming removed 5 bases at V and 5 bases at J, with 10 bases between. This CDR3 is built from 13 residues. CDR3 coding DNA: TGTGCCAGCAGTGCAGGGACTCGAAACACCATATATTTT. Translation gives CASSAGTRNTIYF.

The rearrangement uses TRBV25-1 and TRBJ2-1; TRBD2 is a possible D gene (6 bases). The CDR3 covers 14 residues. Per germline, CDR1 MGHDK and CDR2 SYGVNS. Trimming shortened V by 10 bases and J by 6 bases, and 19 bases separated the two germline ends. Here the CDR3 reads CATTQGGHRNEQFF. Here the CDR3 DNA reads TGTGCCACCACCCAGGGAGGACATCGCAATGAGCAGTTCTTC. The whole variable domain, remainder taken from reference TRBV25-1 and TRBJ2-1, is EADIYQTPRYLVIGTGKKITLECSQTMGHDKMYWYQQDPGMELHLIHYSYGVNSTEKGDLSSESTVSRIRTEHFPLTLESARPSHTSQYLCATTQGGHRNEQFFGPGTRLTVL.

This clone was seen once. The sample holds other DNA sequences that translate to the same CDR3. CDR3 DNA sequence: TGTGCCAGCAGCCCGGGAACCTATGGCTACACCTTC. It yields the protein CASSPGTYGYTF. The chain combines TRBV5-6 with TRBJ1-2; D is undetermined. V shed 4 bases and J shed 4 bases, with 8 bases lying between them. Germline assignment: CDR1 SGHDT and CDR2 YYEEEE. The CDR3 loop spans 12 amino acids.

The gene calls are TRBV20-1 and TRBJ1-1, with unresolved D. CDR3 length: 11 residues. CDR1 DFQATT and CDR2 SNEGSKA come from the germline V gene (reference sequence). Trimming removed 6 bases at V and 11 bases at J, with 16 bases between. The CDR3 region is CSAGPGSRAFF. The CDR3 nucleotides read TGCAGTGCCGGTCCGGGGTCTCGCGCTTTCTTT.

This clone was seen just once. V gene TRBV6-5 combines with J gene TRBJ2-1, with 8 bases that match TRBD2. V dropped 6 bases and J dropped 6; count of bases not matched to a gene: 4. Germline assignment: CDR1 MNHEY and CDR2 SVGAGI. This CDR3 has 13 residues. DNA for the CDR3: TGTGCCAGCAGCCTCGGGGGGGTCAATGAGCAGTTCTTC. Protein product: CASSLGGVNEQFF.

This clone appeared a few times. The CDR3 protein is CAWSVNGLEAFF. The CDR3 DNA reads as TGTGCCTGGAGTGTTAATGGGCTTGAAGCTTTCTTT. This chain joins TRBV30 and TRBJ1-1; D is unclear. Germline V gene data show CDR1 as GTSNPN and CDR2 as SVGIG (reference sequence). The CDR3 is 12 residues long. The germline V and J ends were trimmed by 0 bases and 7 bases, with 9 bases remaining between them.

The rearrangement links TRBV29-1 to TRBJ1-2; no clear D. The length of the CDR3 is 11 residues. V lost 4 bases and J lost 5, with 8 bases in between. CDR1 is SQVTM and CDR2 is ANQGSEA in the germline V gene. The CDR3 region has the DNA TGCAGCGTTGGCGGGGATTATGGCTACACCTTC. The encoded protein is CSVGGDYGYTF.

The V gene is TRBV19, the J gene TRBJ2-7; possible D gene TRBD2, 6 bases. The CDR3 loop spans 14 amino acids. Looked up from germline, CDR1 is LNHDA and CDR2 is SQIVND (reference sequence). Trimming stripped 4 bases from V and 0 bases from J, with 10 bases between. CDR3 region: CASSTGTSSYEQYF. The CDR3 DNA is TGTGCCAGTAGTACAGGGACTTCCTCCTACGAGCAGTACTTC.

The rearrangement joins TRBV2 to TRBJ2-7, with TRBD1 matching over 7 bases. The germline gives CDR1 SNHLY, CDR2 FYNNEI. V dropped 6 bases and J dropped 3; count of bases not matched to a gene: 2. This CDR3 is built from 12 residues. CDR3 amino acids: CASSGDSYEQYF. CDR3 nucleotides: TGTGCCAGCAGCGGGGACAGCTACGAGCAGTACTTC.

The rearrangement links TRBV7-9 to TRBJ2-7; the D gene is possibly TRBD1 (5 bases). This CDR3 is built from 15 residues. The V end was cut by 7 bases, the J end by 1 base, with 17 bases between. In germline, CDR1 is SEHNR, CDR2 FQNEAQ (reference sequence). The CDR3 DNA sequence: TGTGCCAGCACTCCCCAGGTCCAGGGATCCTACGAGCAGTACTTC. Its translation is CASTPQVQGSYEQYF.